Listed below are T cell receptor beta chains from one sample, sequenced in a study of shared clonotypes between healthy human individuals. Method: immunoSEQ multiplex PCR; TCRdb's copy keeps in-frame clones and lacks some. The sample has approximately 2.1 million clones, over 90% seen once. The sequencing sample was made of naive CD4+ T cells from PBMCs. The receptors were sampled from a man in his late teens or twenties in good health. Some clones in this sample may be carry-over from other donors' samples. CDR3s include the opening cysteine and the closing phenylalanine or tryptophan.

V: TRBV19; CDR3: CASSPPTGGSNQPQHF
V: TRBV29-1; CDR3: CSVQTGGDEQYF
V: TRBV7-3; CDR3: CASSLRFGVPEYF
V: TRBV18; CDR3: CASSPMTGNHNEQFF
V: TRBV10-1; CDR3: CASSETSGRAAGKNIQYF
V: TRBV5-5; CDR3: CASSSYPSGEQYF
V: TRBV20-1; CDR3: CSAGGAYEQYF
V: TRBV2; CDR3: CARGLAGAETQYF
V: TRBV10-3; CDR3: CAINKQGDTQYF
V: TRBV5-1; CDR3: CASSSHDQMNTEAFF
V: TRBV27; CDR3: CASSLNWRAGTYEQYF
V: TRBV28; CDR3: CASSRQGRVNGYTF
V: TRBV5-6; CDR3: CASSAGTPGELFF
V: TRBV5-1; CDR3: CASRNGQGGYEQYF
V: TRBV27; CDR3: CASSFGGGSYEQYF
V: TRBV5-1; CDR3: CASSLLGEGTEAFF
V: TRBV15; CDR3: CATSRVRGENYGYTF
V: TRBV18; CDR3: CASSRTSGRRDEQYF
V: TRBV28; CDR3: CASSSPAWGGASSYNEQFF
V: TRBV5-4; CDR3: CASSLPSTVNTEAFF
V: TRBV11-3; CDR3: CASSRTSGPYNEQFF
V: TRBV28; CDR3: CASEGPINSYEQYF
V: TRBV11-2; CDR3: CASSLGAGWDTQYF
V: TRBV6-4; CDR3: CASSGPDRKLFF
V: TRBV19; CDR3: CASSISGRAGNIQYF
V: TRBV28; CDR3: CASSPGGGREKLFF
V: TRBV21-1; CDR3: CASSTGLVPDEQYF
V: TRBV29-1; CDR3: CSVNIPGPTFF
V: TRBV28; CDR3: CASSSQGGTGELFF
V: TRBV30; CDR3: CAWREPTPYGYTF
V: TRBV6-1; CDR3: CATTGQGAPGEAFF
V: TRBV11-1; CDR3: CASSRTSRETQYF
V: TRBV5-1; CDR3: CASSLAGSETGGTQYF
V: TRBV12-5; CDR3: CASGSGNQPQHF
V: TRBV21-1; CDR3: CASEGPTYEQYF
V: TRBV7-8; CDR3: CASSHDRVLTGELFF
V: TRBV7-9; CDR3: CASSLGGLTFAEQFF
V: TRBV5-4; CDR3: CASSSRTSGKGEQYF
V: TRBV28; CDR3: CASRKDVADGYTF
V: TRBV6-1; CDR3: CASSVYGNSNQPQHF
V: TRBV7-2; CDR3: CASSLSGTGVNEQYF
V: TRBV7-9; CDR3: CASSLARTTYNEQFF
V: TRBV5-4; CDR3: CASSSHGTSGMDTQYF
V: TRBV2; CDR3: CASRRVADTQYF